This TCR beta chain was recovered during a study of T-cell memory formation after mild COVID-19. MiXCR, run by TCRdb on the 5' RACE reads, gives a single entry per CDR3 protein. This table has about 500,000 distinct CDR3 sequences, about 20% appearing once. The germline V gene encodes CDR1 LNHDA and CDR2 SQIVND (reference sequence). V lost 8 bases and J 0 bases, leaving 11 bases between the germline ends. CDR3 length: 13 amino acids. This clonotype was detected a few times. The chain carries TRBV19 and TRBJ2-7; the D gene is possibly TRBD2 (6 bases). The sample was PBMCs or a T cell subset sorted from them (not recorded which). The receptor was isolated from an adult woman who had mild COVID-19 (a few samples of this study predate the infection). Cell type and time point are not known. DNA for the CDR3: TGTGCCAGTGCACCCGGGGGCTCCTACGAGCAGTACTTC. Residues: CASAPGGSYEQYF.